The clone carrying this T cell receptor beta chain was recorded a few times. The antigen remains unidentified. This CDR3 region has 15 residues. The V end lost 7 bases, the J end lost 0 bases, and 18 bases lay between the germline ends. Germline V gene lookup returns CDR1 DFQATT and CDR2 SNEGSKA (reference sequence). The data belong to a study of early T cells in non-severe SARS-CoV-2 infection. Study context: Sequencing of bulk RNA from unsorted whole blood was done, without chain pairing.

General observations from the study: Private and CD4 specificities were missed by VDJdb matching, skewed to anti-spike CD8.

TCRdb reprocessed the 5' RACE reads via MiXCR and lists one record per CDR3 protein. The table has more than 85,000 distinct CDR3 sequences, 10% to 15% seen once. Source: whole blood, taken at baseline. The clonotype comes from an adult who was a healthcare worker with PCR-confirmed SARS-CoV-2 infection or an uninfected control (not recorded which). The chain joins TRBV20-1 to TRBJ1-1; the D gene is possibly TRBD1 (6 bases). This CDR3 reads CSVDRTDRMNTEAFF. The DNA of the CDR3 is TGCAGTGTTGACCGTACGGACAGAATGAACACTGAAGCTTTCTTT.